This TCR beta chain was retrieved from a study of T-cell memory formation after mild COVID-19. Study in general: TCR clusters were mostly confined to one donor each.

With 4 bases removed from V and 11 bases from J, the gap between germline ends came to 12 bases. The CDR3 totals 12 residues. Germline assignment: CDR1 MNHNS and CDR2 SASEGT. MiXCR was run by TCRdb on the 5' RACE reads, yielding one entry per CDR3 protein. The sample lists 190,000 or so distinct CDR3 sequences; approximately 10% were seen once. Comment on this clonotype: Its antigen is as yet unknown.

Study-wide results and limits: The appearance of some responding clones in pre-infection memory suggested that cross-reactive memory joined.

The sample comprised PBMCs or a T cell subset sorted from them (not recorded which). This sequence joins TRBV6-1 and TRBJ2-4, with D possibly TRBD1 on 6 matching bases. This TCR came from a man younger than 35 who had mild COVID-19 (a few samples of this study predate the infection). Cell type and time point are not known. The CDR3: CASSAETGLQYF. The CDR3 DNA is TGTGCCAGCAGTGCTGAGACAGGACTTCAGTACTTC.